This TCR beta chain is from a study of T-cell reconstitution after alpha-beta-depleted transplantation in children. The authors prepared the TCRbeta library with unique molecular identifiers. MiXCR, applied by TCRdb to the PCR reads, yields one record per CDR3 protein. This table holds 600,000 to 700,000 distinct CDR3 sequences, around 13% found once. The receptor was isolated from a girl aged 2-9 years with congenital amegakaryocytic thrombocytopenia, due to receive a stem cell transplant. The material sequenced was PBMCs, taken before TCRalphabeta/CD19-depleted stem cell transplant.

The CDR3 DNA follows: TGTGCCAGCTTTTCTTCACCGGAGACCCAGTACTTC. It codes for CASFSSPETQYF. V and J are TRBV6-6 and TRBJ2-5; D gene uncertain. CDR3 length: 12 residues. Germline V gives CDR1 MNHNY, CDR2 SVGAGI (reference sequence). Between the trimmed V and J ends, which lost 8 bases and 5 bases, there was a span of 12 bases.